This T cell receptor (beta chain) was obtained from a study of blood T cell repertoires in COVID-19 (dated by TCRdb to the early 2020s). Background on the whole study: The collaborator samples originated in the United States, Italy and Spain and spanned the acute and convalescent phases of COVID-19. The prospective study material was composed of cDNA or gDNA derived from T cells, B-cell-depleted T cells, or PBMCs. The dataset comprised deeply sampled blood TCRbeta repertoires from subjects exposed to, actively infected with, or recovered from COVID-19. The repertoires were made available in a free public database intended to serve as a resource for research on the immune response to SARS-CoV-2. The samples were drawn from the first 160 participants of the ongoing ImmuneRACE study and from roughly 1,300 subjects provided by 6 global collaborators. A de-identified subject ID, COVID-19 status, age in years and sex were almost always included in the sample metadata. Where HLA class I and class II types were available, the types were taken from metadata supplied by the sample provider, not from assay-based typing. Results and caveats for the whole study, not just this receptor: How much clinical and demographic metadata was included differed by source and by participant, and the metadata was provided uncurated.

Whole blood was collected in K2EDTA tubes by collaborating institutions according to the institutions' own protocols. For TCRbeta analysis, collaborators shipped samples as frozen whole blood, isolated PBMCs, or DNA extracted from either of those sample types. TCRbeta CDR3 regions were amplified from genomic DNA using the immunoSEQ Assay, a bias-controlled multiplex PCR. Per the original workflow: Nucleated cell counts per sample were estimated from amplification of reference gene primers within the assay. To quantify the absolute abundance of each unique TCRbeta CDR3 rearrangement, sequence reads were collapsed and filtered. For each sample, productive Simpson clonality was calculated by taking the square root of Simpson's diversity index across productive rearrangements. TCRdb's version of the immuneACCESS table is confined to in-frame rearrangements and falls short of the full clone set. An unresolved V gene accounts for under half of the shortfall where checked; the remainder is of unknown origin. V and J calls plus clone size are reproduced from that table; the DNA served to infer D and trimming. This sample comprises about 35,000 clones, 90% of them detected only once. About 21% of the sample rests with the top ten.

V lost 4 bases and J lost 3 bases; the stretch between them is 12 bases long. The CDR3 measures 14 amino acids from cysteine to phenylalanine. Left in the record is the CDR3 DNA by itself, 42 bases read in frame from the first base. The germline V gene (reference sequence) yields LNHDA for CDR1 and SQIVND for CDR2. About this clone itself: No cognate antigen has been identified for it. No base qualities exist here, and no much larger clone lies one base off it.

Recombination joined TRBV19 with TRBJ1-1, with the D gene not confidently named. Sequenced sample: peripheral blood. The TCR comes from an older man with acute or convalescent COVID-19. The DNA is as follows: TGTGCCAGTAGTAATCCCGGGGTGTACACTGAAGCTTTCTTT. This translates into CASSNPGVYTEAFF.